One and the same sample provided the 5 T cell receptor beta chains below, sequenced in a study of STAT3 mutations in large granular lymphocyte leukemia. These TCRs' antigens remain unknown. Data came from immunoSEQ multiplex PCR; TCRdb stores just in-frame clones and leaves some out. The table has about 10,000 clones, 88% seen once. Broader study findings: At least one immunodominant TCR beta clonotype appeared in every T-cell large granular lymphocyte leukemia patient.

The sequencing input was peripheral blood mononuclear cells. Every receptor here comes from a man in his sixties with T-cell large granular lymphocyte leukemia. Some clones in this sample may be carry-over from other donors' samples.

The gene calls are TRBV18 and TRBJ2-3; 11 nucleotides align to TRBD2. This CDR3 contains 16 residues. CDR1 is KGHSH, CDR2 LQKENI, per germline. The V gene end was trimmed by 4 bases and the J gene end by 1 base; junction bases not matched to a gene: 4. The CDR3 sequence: CASSRATSGGTDTQYF. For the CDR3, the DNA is TGTGCCAGCTCACGAGCGACTAGCGGGGGCACAGATACGCAGTATTTT.

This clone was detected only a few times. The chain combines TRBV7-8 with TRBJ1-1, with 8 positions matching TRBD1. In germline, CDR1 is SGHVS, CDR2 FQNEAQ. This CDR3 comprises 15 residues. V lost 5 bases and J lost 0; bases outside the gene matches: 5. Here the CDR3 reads CASSPRTGLNTEAFF. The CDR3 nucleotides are TGTGCCAGCAGCCCTAGGACAGGGTTGAACACTGAAGCTTTCTTT.

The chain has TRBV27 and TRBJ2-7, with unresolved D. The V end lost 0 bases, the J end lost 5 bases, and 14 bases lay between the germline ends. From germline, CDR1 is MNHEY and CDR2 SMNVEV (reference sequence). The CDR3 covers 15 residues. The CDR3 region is CASSLSWQPGDEQYF. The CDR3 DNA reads TGTGCCAGCAGTTTATCATGGCAGCCAGGCGACGAGCAGTACTTC.

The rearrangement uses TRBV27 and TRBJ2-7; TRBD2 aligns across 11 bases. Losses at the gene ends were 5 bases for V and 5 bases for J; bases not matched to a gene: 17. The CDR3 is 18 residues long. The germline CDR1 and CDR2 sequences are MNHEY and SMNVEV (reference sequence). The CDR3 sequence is CASSLSTSGAFPRHEQYF. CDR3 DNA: TGTGCCAGCAGTCTGTCGACTAGCGGGGCTTTCCCCCGTCACGAGCAGTACTTC.

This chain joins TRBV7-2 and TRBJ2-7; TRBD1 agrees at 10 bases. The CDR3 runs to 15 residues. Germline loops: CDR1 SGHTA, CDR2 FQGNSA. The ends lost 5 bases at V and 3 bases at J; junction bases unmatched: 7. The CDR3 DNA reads TGTGCCAGCAGCCTGCAGCGGGACAGGGGCTACGAGCAGTACTTC. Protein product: CASSLQRDRGYEQYF.